These 8 T cell receptor beta chains were all obtained from the same sample, sequenced in a study of shared clonotypes between healthy human individuals. Profiling relied on immunoSEQ multiplex PCR, and the TCRdb table lists in-frame clones only, not all of them. The repertoire holds millions of clones, with roughly 91% as singletons. Naive CD8 isolation took CD45RO-negative cells positively selected for CCR7 and excluded terminally differentiated effector memory CD45RA+ cells. Sample: naive CD8+ T cells from PBMCs. All receptors derive from a young man in good health. Some clones in this sample may be carry-over from other donors' samples.

V and J are TRBV6-4 and TRBJ2-7; D unclear. Germline values: CDR1 MRHNA, CDR2 SNTAGT. V was trimmed by 5 bases and J by 5 bases, leaving 7 bases between them. This CDR3 region has 11 residues. CDR3 sequence reads: CASSPKHEQYF. CDR3 nucleotides: TGTGCCAGCAGTCCTAAGCACGAGCAGTACTTC.

The rearrangement uses TRBV7-9 and TRBJ2-1; the D gene could be TRBD1 or TRBD2 (5 bases each). The germline CDR1 and CDR2 sequences are SEHNR and FQNEAQ (reference sequence). This CDR3 has 15 amino acids. V gave up 4 bases and J gave up 0 bases, with 10 bases separating them. The CDR3 loop is CASSWGTNSYNEQFF. The CDR3, as DNA: TGTGCCAGCAGCTGGGGGACGAACTCCTACAATGAGCAGTTCTTC.

J is TRBJ2-7 and V is TRBV10-3; 9 nucleotides match TRBD1. This CDR3 region has 16 residues. V was clipped by 1 base and J by 2 bases; unmatched bases: 6. Germline V gene lookup returns CDR1 ENHRY and CDR2 SYGVKD. CDR3 nucleotide sequence: TGTGCCATCAGTGAGTTCTCCGGGACAGGGACCTACGAGCAGTACTTC. Protein product: CAISEFSGTGTYEQYF.

Details on this clone: Other DNA sequences within the sample encode an identical CDR3. The rearrangement links TRBV28 to TRBJ2-7; TRBD2 agrees at 11 bases. This CDR3 is 14 amino acids long. From germline, CDR1 is MDHEN and CDR2 SYDVKM. Germline trimming cut 2 bases from V and 5 bases from J; bases unmatched to any gene: 2. The CDR3 region is CASSLTSGSHEQYF. The DNA of the CDR3 is TGTGCCAGCAGTTTAACTAGCGGGAGCCACGAGCAGTACTTC. Using reference TRBV28 and TRBJ2-7 for the parts outside the CDR3, the full variable domain is DVKVTQSSRYLVKRTGEKVFLECVQDMDHENMFWYRQDPGLGLRLIYFSYDVKMKEKGDIPEGYSVSREKKERFSLILESASTNQTSMYLCASSLTSGSHEQYFGPGTRLTVT.

The chain joins TRBV4-1 to TRBJ2-1; the D gene is possibly TRBD2 (5 bases). V dropped 0 bases and J dropped 2 bases, with 14 bases sitting between them. Germline V gene sequence: CDR1 MGHRA, CDR2 YSYEKL. This CDR3 region has 17 residues. DNA of the CDR3: TGCGCCAGCAGCCAAGATCGTCCCCGGGGAGCCTACAATGAGCAGTTCTTC. Its protein is CASSQDRPRGAYNEQFF.

The genes are TRBV18 and TRBJ2-7, with D hard to call. From germline, CDR1 is KGHSH and CDR2 LQKENI. The CDR3 is made up of 15 amino acids. Trimming took 6 bases from V and 5 from J, leaving 20 bases between them. In DNA, the CDR3 is TGTGCCAGCTCCCGGCCGGACGCCCGATTTCACGAGCAGTACTTC. It codes for CASSRPDARFHEQYF.

The genes are TRBV2 and TRBJ2-5; D unresolved. Deletions cut 4 bases from V and 3 bases from J, with 9 bases between. The CDR3 has 13 residues. The V gene's germline CDR1 is SNHLY and CDR2 FYNNEI. The CDR3 loop is CASSGSRKETQYF. Written as DNA, the CDR3 is TGTGCCAGCAGTGGGTCCAGGAAAGAGACCCAGTACTTC. Variable domain in full (rest from reference TRBV2 and TRBJ2-5): EPEVTQTPSHQVTQMGQEVILRCVPISNHLYFYWYRQILGQKVEFLVSFYNNEISEKSEIFDDQFSVERPDGSNFTLKIRSTKLEDSAMYFCASSGSRKETQYFGPGTRLLVL.

This chain links TRBV27 with TRBJ2-7; 7 bases are shared with TRBD2. This CDR3 comprises 16 residues. Unmatched junction bases numbered 8, after V lost 0 bases and J lost 3 bases. Germline values: CDR1 MNHEY, CDR2 SMNVEV (reference sequence). The CDR3 DNA reads as TGTGCCAGCAGTTTATCGCCGGGGGGACTCAGCTACGAGCAGTACTTC. It encodes CASSLSPGGLSYEQYF.